A selection of T cell receptor beta chains follows, all from one sample in a study of tumor-infiltrating lymphocytes in primary liver carcinoma. A single record per CDR3 protein comes from TCRdb applying MiXCR to the multiplex PCR reads. The repertoire holds 50,000 to 65,000 distinct CDR3 sequences, with about two thirds as singletons. The sequenced sample was liver tumor tissue from sampling region 4. All receptors derive from a man aged 35 to 55 with primary liver carcinoma and hepatitis B virus infection. The CDR3 runs from the conserved cysteine through the conserved F or W. Each record gives: D gene, CDR3 length, V gene, clone size, J gene, CDR3 protein, CDR3 DNA. D genes are given only for firm matches. Where a row states a size, it is once, few, many or the class of an expanded clone; other rows omit it.

d_call: .
cdr3_length: 13
v_call: TRBV6-1
clone_size: .
j_call: TRBJ2-7
cdr3_aa: CASRERSSYEQCF
cdr3_nt: TGTGCCAGCAGGGAGCGGAGCTCCTACGAGCAGTGCTTT

d_call: TRBD2
cdr3_length: 17
v_call: TRBV4-2
clone_size: .
j_call: TRBJ2-1
cdr3_aa: CVSSQFRGGASGNEQFF
cdr3_nt: TGTGTCAGTAGCCAGTTCCGGGGGGGGGCTTCGGGTAATGAGCAGTTCTTC

d_call: TRBD1
cdr3_length: 15
v_call: TRBV29-1
clone_size: .
j_call: TRBJ1-1
cdr3_aa: CSVAGGWRMNTEAFF
cdr3_nt: TGCAGCGTTGCAGGGGGCTGGAGGATGAACACTGAAGCATTCTTT

d_call: TRBD2
cdr3_length: 15
v_call: TRBV5-4
clone_size: few
j_call: TRBJ2-3
cdr3_aa: CASSLGLAATDTQYF
cdr3_nt: TGTGCCAGCAGCTTGGGGCTAGCGGCCACAGATACGCAGTATTTT

d_call: TRBD1
cdr3_length: 14
v_call: TRBV6-1
clone_size: .
j_call: TRBJ1-2
cdr3_aa: CAAIKPGQPYGYTF
cdr3_nt: TGTGCCGCCATAAAACCGGGACAGCCGTATGGCTACACCTTC

d_call: .
cdr3_length: 14
v_call: TRBV11-2
clone_size: .
j_call: TRBJ2-1
cdr3_aa: CASSLYLSVSEQFF
cdr3_nt: TGTGCCAGCAGCTTATATCTGTCAGTTAGTGAGCAGTTCTTC

d_call: .
cdr3_length: 14
v_call: TRBV5-1
clone_size: many
j_call: TRBJ2-1
cdr3_aa: CASSTGDPDNEQFF
cdr3_nt: TGCGCCAGCAGCACTGGGGACCCGGACAATGAGCAGTTCTTC

d_call: .
cdr3_length: 15
v_call: TRBV6-5
clone_size: .
j_call: TRBJ1-5
cdr3_aa: CASNPGLAGTDTQHF
cdr3_nt: TGTGCCAGCAACCCAGGACTAGCGGGAACTGATACGCAGCATTTT

d_call: .
cdr3_length: 14
v_call: TRBV11-2
clone_size: .
j_call: TRBJ2-7
cdr3_aa: CASSLTDTAYERYF
cdr3_nt: TGTGCCAGCAGCTTAACAGACACTGCCTACGAGCGGTACTTC

d_call: .
cdr3_length: 13
v_call: TRBV12-3/TRBV12-4
clone_size: .
j_call: TRBJ2-6
cdr3_aa: CASTISGAKVLTF
cdr3_nt: TGTGCCAGCACCATCTCTGGGGCCAAGGTCTTGACTTTC

d_call: .
cdr3_length: 14
v_call: TRBV13
clone_size: .
j_call: TRBJ1-3
cdr3_aa: CASRDGGPGNIIYF
cdr3_nt: TGTGCCAGCCGGGACGGGGGGCCAGGAAACATCATATATTTT

d_call: .
cdr3_length: 16
v_call: TRBV6-1
clone_size: few
j_call: TRBJ2-1
cdr3_aa: CASTRRPGLTYNEQFF
cdr3_nt: TGTGCCAGCACCCGTAGGCCCGGGCTTACCTACAATGAGCAGTTCTTC

d_call: .
cdr3_length: 17
v_call: TRBV28
clone_size: .
j_call: TRBJ1-1
cdr3_aa: CASSLFVSVLGNSEAFF
cdr3_nt: TGTGCCAGCAGTTTATTCGTCTCGGTTTTAGGGAACTCTGAAGCTTTCTTC

d_call: TRBD2
cdr3_length: 15
v_call: TRBV12-3/TRBV12-4
clone_size: .
j_call: TRBJ2-5
cdr3_aa: CASIEGLAGGETQYF
cdr3_nt: TGTGCCAGCATCGAAGGACTAGCGGGTGGAGAGACCCAGTATTTC

d_call: TRBD2
cdr3_length: 11
v_call: TRBV6-5
clone_size: .
j_call: TRBJ2-1
cdr3_aa: CASGSGGRQFF
cdr3_nt: TGTGCCAGCGGGAGCGGGGGTAGGCAGTTCTTC

d_call: .
cdr3_length: 18
v_call: TRBV10-3
clone_size: once
j_call: TRBJ2-1
cdr3_aa: CAISRLSGGRSPYNEQFF
cdr3_nt: TGTGCCATCAGTCGACTATCTGGTGGACGCAGTCCCTACAATGAGCAGTTCTTC

d_call: .
cdr3_length: 12
v_call: TRBV29-1
clone_size: .
j_call: TRBJ2-3
cdr3_aa: CCVGGGTGTQYF
cdr3_nt: TGCTGCGTGGGCGGAGGCACAGGTACGCAGTATTTT

d_call: .
cdr3_length: 14
v_call: TRBV6-5
clone_size: .
j_call: TRBJ1-1
cdr3_aa: CASSYRGAGSEAFF
cdr3_nt: TGTGCCAGCAGTTACAGGGGGGCGGGCTCTGAAGCTTTCTTT

d_call: TRBD2
cdr3_length: 15
v_call: TRBV28
clone_size: .
j_call: TRBJ2-7
cdr3_aa: CACSSGTSGYHEQYF
cdr3_nt: TGTGCCTGCAGTTCAGGGACTAGCGGGTACCACGAGCAGTACTTC

d_call: .
cdr3_length: 15
v_call: TRBV11-2
clone_size: .
j_call: TRBJ2-7
cdr3_aa: CASSIGIGRTYEQYF
cdr3_nt: TGTGCCAGCAGCATAGGGATAGGCAGAACCTACGAGCAGTACTTC

d_call: .
cdr3_length: 13
v_call: TRBV28
clone_size: .
j_call: TRBJ2-7
cdr3_aa: CASSYYGSYDQYF
cdr3_nt: TGTGCCAGCAGTTATTACGGTTCCTATGATCAGTACTTC

d_call: .
cdr3_length: 15
v_call: TRBV30
clone_size: .
j_call: TRBJ1-6
cdr3_aa: CAWSDVAHGNSPLHF
cdr3_nt: .

d_call: .
cdr3_length: 17
v_call: TRBV11-2
clone_size: .
j_call: TRBJ2-2
cdr3_aa: CASSFDRGRVGTGELLF
cdr3_nt: TGTGCCAGCAGCTTTGATCGAGGCAGGGTCGGCACCGGGGAGCTGTTGTTT

d_call: .
cdr3_length: 16
v_call: TRBV7-9
clone_size: .
j_call: TRBJ1-2
cdr3_aa: CASSPEGRLSHYGYIF
cdr3_nt: TGTGCCAGCAGCCCCGAGGGCAGGCTCTCCCACTATGGCTACATCTTC

d_call: .
cdr3_length: 13
v_call: TRBV12-3/TRBV12-4
clone_size: .
j_call: TRBJ2-5
cdr3_aa: CANSLSGVGTQYF
cdr3_nt: TGTGCCAACAGTTTGTCAGGGGTCGGGACCCAGTACTTC

d_call: .
cdr3_length: 13
v_call: TRBV6-5
clone_size: .
j_call: TRBJ1-6
cdr3_aa: CTSSLREVSPLHF
cdr3_nt: TGTACCAGCAGTCTACGGGAGGTTTCACCCCTCCACTTT

d_call: .
cdr3_length: 15
v_call: TRBV6-6
clone_size: many
j_call: TRBJ1-1
cdr3_aa: CASRSGVVAPTEAFF
cdr3_nt: TGTGCCAGCAGGTCGGGGGTAGTGGCGCCCACTGAAGCTTTCTTT

d_call: .
cdr3_length: 14
v_call: TRBV5-5
clone_size: .
j_call: TRBJ2-2
cdr3_aa: CVSSLGRGGGELFF
cdr3_nt: TGTGTCAGCAGCTTGGGCAGAGGGGGCGGGGAGCTGTTTTTT

d_call: .
cdr3_length: 17
v_call: TRBV7-9
clone_size: many
j_call: TRBJ2-4
cdr3_aa: CASSNSLGPIAKNIQYF
cdr3_nt: TGTGCCAGCAGTAACTCCCTAGGTCCGATAGCCAAAAACATTCAGTACTTC

d_call: TRBD1
cdr3_length: 13
v_call: TRBV11-3
clone_size: .
j_call: TRBJ2-7
cdr3_aa: CASGVGQSYEQYF
cdr3_nt: TGTGCCAGCGGCGTGGGACAGTCCTACGAGCAGTATTTC

d_call: .
cdr3_length: 14
v_call: TRBV29-1
clone_size: .
j_call: TRBJ2-5
cdr3_aa: CGVADGVRRETQYF
cdr3_nt: TGCGGCGTTGCGGACGGGGTCCGTCGGGAGACCCAGTACTTC

d_call: .
cdr3_length: 13
v_call: TRBV29-1
clone_size: many
j_call: TRBJ2-2
cdr3_aa: CSVTGHSGGSCFF
cdr3_nt: .

d_call: .
cdr3_length: 13
v_call: TRBV14
clone_size: .
j_call: TRBJ1-1
cdr3_aa: CASNRQLNSEVFF
cdr3_nt: TGTGCCAGTAACAGGCAATTGAACAGTGAAGTTTTCTTT

d_call: .
cdr3_length: 13
v_call: TRBV10-1
clone_size: many
j_call: TRBJ2-2
cdr3_aa: CASSTGSAGELFF
cdr3_nt: TGCGCCAGCAGTACCGGGAGTGCCGGGGAGCTGTTTTTT

d_call: .
cdr3_length: 13
v_call: TRBV6-1
clone_size: many
j_call: TRBJ1-2
cdr3_aa: CASSDRLFYGYTF
cdr3_nt: TGTGCCAGCAGTGACCGACTGTTCTATGGCTACACCTTC

d_call: .
cdr3_length: 13
v_call: TRBV4-3
clone_size: many
j_call: TRBJ2-7
cdr3_aa: CASSQDLPYKQYF
cdr3_nt: TGCGCCAGCAGCCAAGATCTACCCTACAAGCAGTACTTC

d_call: .
cdr3_length: 13
v_call: TRBV16
clone_size: many
j_call: TRBJ2-6
cdr3_aa: CASSPPGANVLTF
cdr3_nt: TGTGCCAGCAGCCCCCCGGGGGCCAACGTCCTGACTTTC

d_call: .
cdr3_length: 15
v_call: TRBV5-5
clone_size: few
j_call: TRBJ2-3
cdr3_aa: CASSLGSSGTDTQYF
cdr3_nt: TGTGCCAGCAGCTTGGGGAGTAGCGGAACAGATACGCAGTATTTT

d_call: TRBD2
cdr3_length: 13
v_call: TRBV29-1
clone_size: few
j_call: TRBJ2-7
cdr3_aa: CSVGPSGRDEQYF
cdr3_nt: TGCAGCGTTGGTCCTAGCGGGAGGGACGAGCAGTACTTC

d_call: .
cdr3_length: 17
v_call: TRBV4-3
clone_size: .
j_call: TRBJ2-1
cdr3_aa: CASSQDRWGVGSNEQFF
cdr3_nt: TGCGCTAGCAGCCAAGACCGGTGGGGAGTAGGTTCCAATGAGCAGTTCTTC

d_call: TRBD2
cdr3_length: 16
v_call: TRBV5-8
clone_size: .
j_call: TRBJ2-3
cdr3_aa: CASSFNCGSVSFTQYF
cdr3_nt: TGTGCCAGCAGCTTCAATTGCGGGAGTGTCTCATTTACGCAGTATTTT

d_call: TRBD2
cdr3_length: 16
v_call: TRBV6-5
clone_size: .
j_call: TRBJ2-2
cdr3_aa: CAGRTSGERNTGKLFF
cdr3_nt: TGTGCCGGCCGGACTAGCGGGGAGAGGAACACCGGGAAGCTGTTTTTT

d_call: .
cdr3_length: 18
v_call: TRBV4-1
clone_size: .
j_call: TRBJ2-6
cdr3_aa: CASSQVLRGSAGASVLSF
cdr3_nt: TGTGCCAGCAGCCAAGTATTGAGGGGTTCCGCTGGGGCTAGCGTCCTGAGTTTC

d_call: .
cdr3_length: 14
v_call: TRBV18
clone_size: few
j_call: TRBJ1-1
cdr3_aa: CASSPPPKGAEAFF
cdr3_nt: TGTGCCAGCTCACCACCGCCGAAGGGAGCTGAAGCTTTCTTT

d_call: TRBD2
cdr3_length: 17
v_call: TRBV6-1
clone_size: .
j_call: TRBJ2-3
cdr3_aa: CASSPHVKREEIDTQYF
cdr3_nt: TGTGCCAGCAGTCCCCACGTCAAGCGGGAGGAAATAGATACGCAGTATTTT

d_call: .
cdr3_length: 15
v_call: TRBV11-2
clone_size: .
j_call: TRBJ2-1
cdr3_aa: CASIFMTDPDYDQFF
cdr3_nt: TGTGCCAGCATCTTCATGACAGATCCGGACTACGATCAGTTCTTC

d_call: TRBD2
cdr3_length: 16
v_call: TRBV10-3
clone_size: .
j_call: TRBJ2-3
cdr3_aa: CTIRHTSGASTDMHYF
cdr3_nt: TGTACCATCAGGCACACTAGCGGGGCTAGCACAGATATGCACTACTTT

d_call: .
cdr3_length: 19
v_call: TRBV6-6
clone_size: .
j_call: TRBJ2-6
cdr3_aa: CVSRYSKAGGLSGVNVLTF
cdr3_nt: TGTGTCAGCAGATACTCGAAAGCGGGTGGCCTCTCTGGGGTCAACGTCCTTACTTTC

d_call: TRBD2
cdr3_length: 13
v_call: TRBV6-5
clone_size: .
j_call: TRBJ2-1
cdr3_aa: CASSWGGTNEQFF
cdr3_nt: TGTGCCAGCAGTTGGGGGGGGACGAATGAGCAGTTCTTC

d_call: .
cdr3_length: 13
v_call: TRBV29-1
clone_size: many
j_call: TRBJ1-2
cdr3_aa: CSVQGSHDGGYTF
cdr3_nt: TGCAGCGTACAGGGAAGCCACGACGGGGGCTACACCTTC

d_call: .
cdr3_length: 14
v_call: TRBV29-1
clone_size: .
j_call: TRBJ2-2
cdr3_aa: CSVLGPGSTRELFF
cdr3_nt: TGCAGCGTCCTCGGTCCGGGATCCACCAGGGAGCTGTTTTTT

d_call: TRBD2
cdr3_length: 15
v_call: TRBV6-1
clone_size: .
j_call: TRBJ2-7
cdr3_aa: CASRDLSGTSYEQYF
cdr3_nt: TGTGCCAGCAGGGACCTTAGCGGGACCTCCTACGAGCAGTACTTC